The 23 T cell receptor beta chains listed next were all sequenced from one sample in a study of identical twins. From the 5' RACE reads, TCRdb called clonotypes with MiXCR, one entry per CDR3 protein. The data contain roughly 260,000 distinct CDR3 sequences, approximately 8% of them singletons. This sample was shared with a second study, whose subject was yellow fever vaccine responses in identical twins.

The sample comprised CD8+ T cells sorted from blood. The receptors were gathered from a young woman in good health.

This clonotype was observed at least ten times. CDR3: CSVVPGPGVGTQYF. In DNA, the CDR3 is TGCAGCGTTGTTCCGGGCCCTGGCGTCGGTACGCAGTATTTT. The J gene is TRBJ2-3, the V gene TRBV29-1, with D hard to call. Germline CDR1 is SQVTM and CDR2 is ANQGSEA. This CDR3 contains 14 residues. Trimming stripped 4 bases from V and 8 bases from J, with 19 bases between.

This clonotype has ten or more counts. CDR3 nucleotide sequence: TGTGCCAGAGAAAACCCCGGGACCCGTCGTGGAAACACCATATATTTT. As protein: CARENPGTRRGNTIYF. V and J are TRBV2 and TRBJ1-3, with D perhaps matching TRBD1 (5 bases). V lost 9 bases and J 3 bases, leaving 21 bases between the germline ends. This CDR3 has 16 amino acids. CDR1 SNHLY and CDR2 FYNNEI come from the germline V gene. Filled out from reference TRBV2 and TRBJ1-3, the complete variable domain reads EPEVTQTPSHQVTQMGQEVILRCVPISNHLYFYWYRQILGQKVEFLVSFYNNEISEKSEIFDDQFSVERPDGSNFTLKIRSTKLEDSAMYFCARENPGTRRGNTIYFGEGSWLTVV.

In its sample, this clonotype was seen a few times. This sequence joins TRBV12-3 or TRBV12-4 and TRBJ2-1; 7 bases fit TRBD2. This CDR3 spans 14 amino acids. V lost 9 bases to trimming and J lost 4 bases; unmatched junction nucleotides: 9. Written as DNA, the CDR3 is TGTGCCAGTGGTTGGGCGGGAGAGTACAATGAGCAGTTCTTC. Protein sequence: CASGWAGEYNEQFF.

This clonotype came up many times. The rearrangement links TRBV14 to TRBJ2-7; D might be TRBD1 (5 bases). This CDR3 has 14 residues. V was trimmed by 1 base and J by 2 bases, leaving 9 bases between them. Germline values: CDR1 SGHDN, CDR2 FVKESK. The CDR3 DNA reads TGTGCCAGCAGCCAAGGCCAGGGCCCCTACGAGCAGTACTTC. Translating it yields CASSQGQGPYEQYF.

The genes are TRBV6-1 and TRBJ2-3; TRBD1 agrees at 7 bases. The V gene's germline CDR1 is MNHNS and CDR2 SASEGT. The ends lost 2 bases at V and 7 bases at J; junction bases unmatched: 12. The CDR3 covers 16 residues. CDR3 DNA: TGTGCCAGCAGTGAACTTACAGGGGCTTTTACAAATACGCAGTATTTT. Residues: CASSELTGAFTNTQYF.

This clonotype has at least ten counts. The junction departs from the called germline gene at one end, perhaps through a read error. The chain uses TRBV12-3 or TRBV12-4 and TRBJ2-5, with 11 nucleotides matching TRBD2. This CDR3 has 14 residues. For the CDR3, the DNA is TGTGCCAGCAGTCTAGCGGGGGGCCAAGAGACCCAGTACTTC. Its protein product is CASSLAGGQETQYF.

This clonotype was counted only a few times. The chain links TRBV6-5 to TRBJ2-5; 7 bases map to TRBD1. This CDR3 has 12 residues. V lost 7 bases to trimming and J lost 7 bases; unmatched junction nucleotides: 6. Per germline, CDR1 MNHEY and CDR2 SVGAGI. CDR3 DNA: TGTGCCAGCACCATCCCAGGGGGGACCCAGTACTTC. It specifies CASTIPGGTQYF.

DNA for the CDR3: TGTGCCATCAACGAGGATAGGCTAGCGGGAGATCATGAGCAGTTCTTC. Its translation is CAINEDRLAGDHEQFF. The chain is built from TRBV10-3 and TRBJ2-1, with TRBD2 identical over 10 bases. CDR3 length equals 16 residues. V lost 7 bases to trimming and J lost 8 bases; unmatched junction nucleotides: 14. CDR1 and CDR2 from the germline V gene are ENHRY and SYGVKD.

The table lists this clonotype with many counts. The CDR3 bases are TGTGCCAGCAGCTTGACGGAGGGGACCTACGAGCAGTACTTC. As protein: CASSLTEGTYEQYF. V is TRBV5-5 and J is TRBJ2-7; TRBD2 is a possible D gene (6 bases). CDR3 length equals 14 residues. CDR1 and CDR2 from the germline V gene are SGHKS and YYEKEE (reference sequence). Trimming cost V 1 base and J 2 bases, with 10 bases left between them.

V gene TRBV28 combines with J gene TRBJ2-7; TRBD1 matches 10 bases. The CDR3 sequence is 15 residues long. J gave up 6 bases and V 6 bases, and 11 bases lay outside the gene matches. Per the germline V gene, CDR1 is MDHEN and CDR2 is SYDVKM. CDR3 amino acids: CASSWDRGGAFEQYF. Here the CDR3 DNA reads TGTGCCAGCAGCTGGGACAGGGGAGGGGCCTTCGAGCAGTACTTC.

The genes are TRBV13 and TRBJ1-2; no reliable D call. CDR3 length equals 12 residues. CDR1 and CDR2 (germline): PRHDT, FYEKMQ (reference sequence). Between the trimmed V and J ends, which lost 0 bases and 8 bases, there was a span of 7 bases. For the CDR3, the DNA is TGTGCCAGCAGCTTAGGGGCACGAGGCTACACCTTC. This sequence encodes CASSLGARGYTF.

This clonotype was seen a handful of times. The J gene is TRBJ2-7, the V gene TRBV27; 9 bases match TRBD1. V was pared by 8 bases and J by 2 bases, with 1 base of the junction left unmatched. Germline CDR1 reads MNHEY; CDR2 reads SMNVEV (reference sequence). The CDR3 is 12 residues long. For the CDR3, the DNA is TGTGCCAGCGGACAGGGGCCCTACGAGCAGTACTTC. This translates into CASGQGPYEQYF.

This chain joins TRBV12-3 or TRBV12-4 and TRBJ2-7; TRBD2 matches 14 bases. The V gene end was trimmed by 4 bases and the J gene end by 5 bases; junction bases not matched to a gene: 1. The CDR3 has 14 residues. The CDR3 reads CASSSGLAGDEQYV. The CDR3 DNA sequence: TGTGCCAGCAGTTCGGGACTAGCGGGGGACGAGCAGTACGTC.

This clonotype was seen more than once but under ten times. This rearrangement joins TRBV20-1 to TRBJ2-3; 9 bases are shared with TRBD2. The CDR3 contains 16 residues. V gave up 0 bases and J gave up 2 bases; unmatched junction bases: 6. Per the germline V gene, CDR1 is DFQATT and CDR2 is SNEGSKA (reference sequence). The CDR3: CSARDNPSGDTDTQYF. In nucleotides, the CDR3 is TGCAGTGCTAGAGATAATCCTAGCGGGGACACAGATACGCAGTATTTT.

The CDR3, as DNA: TGCAGTGCAGACTCCGGGACTAGCGGGGTGTACGAGCAGTACGTC. Protein product: CSADSGTSGVYEQYV. The rearrangement links TRBV20-1 to TRBJ2-7, with 13 nucleotides matching TRBD2. In germline, CDR1 is DFQATT, CDR2 SNEGSKA (reference sequence). This CDR3 is built from 15 residues. V shed 6 bases and J 4 bases; nucleotides not matched to a gene: 9.

This clonotype was recorded at least ten times. This chain joins TRBV10-2 and TRBJ2-3; TRBD2 aligns across 7 bases. V lost 3 bases and J lost 14; bases outside the gene matches: 5. This CDR3 region has 11 residues. Germline V gives CDR1 WSHSY, CDR2 SAAADI. As DNA, the CDR3 is TGCGCCAGCAGTGACGGACTAGAACGGTATTTT. Protein: CASSDGLERYF.

This clonotype has a count of ten or more. The chain combines TRBV5-1 with TRBJ1-1; D is possibly TRBD1 (6 bases). Germline loops: CDR1 SGHRS, CDR2 YFSETQ. This CDR3 comprises 15 residues. Trimming cost V 4 bases and J 1 base, with 14 bases left between them. The CDR3 DNA is TGCGCCAGCAGCGAATATTGGACAGCGAACACTGAAGCTTTCTTT. It is translated as CASSEYWTANTEAFF.

This clonotype has a handful of counts. The rearrangement uses TRBV11-3 and TRBJ2-7, with TRBD1 matching over 7 bases. In germline, CDR1 is SGHNT, CDR2 YENEEA. The CDR3 runs 14 residues. V shed 2 bases and J 6 bases; nucleotides not matched to a gene: 7. This CDR3 is CASSLRQGVREQYF. CDR3 sequence (DNA): TGTGCCAGCAGCTTACGGCAGGGGGTGCGCGAGCAGTACTTC.

This clonotype was counted many times. The V call is TRBV12-3 or TRBV12-4, the J call TRBJ2-7; possible D gene TRBD1, 6 bases. The CDR3 is made up of 15 amino acids. Between the trimmed V and J ends, which lost 3 bases and 0 bases, there was a span of 12 bases. CDR3 region: CASSLGHGSSYEQYF. Here the CDR3 DNA reads TGTGCCAGCAGTTTGGGACACGGAAGCTCCTACGAGCAGTACTTC.

The count of this clonotype is one. The chain joins TRBV5-6 to TRBJ2-5, with D perhaps being TRBD1 or TRBD2 (6 bases each). Germline CDR1 is SGHDT and CDR2 is YYEEEE. This CDR3 contains 17 residues. Deletions cut 3 bases from V and 5 bases from J, with 23 bases between. The CDR3 DNA sequence: TGTGCCAGCAGCTCCCAGTTAGGGGGGCTTCTCCGGGAGACCCAGTACTTC. It is translated as CASSSQLGGLLRETQYF.

In this sample, this clonotype turned up a few times. J is TRBJ2-7 and V is TRBV6-1; the D gene is possibly TRBD2 (6 bases). V lost 10 bases and J 4 bases, leaving 17 bases between the germline ends. Per the germline V gene, CDR1 is MNHNS and CDR2 is SASEGT. The CDR3 is made up of 13 amino acids. As DNA, the CDR3 is TGTGCCACCGCGGGACTCGGCGATTACGAGCAGTACGTC. Its translation is CATAGLGDYEQYV.

The gene calls are TRBV5-5 and TRBJ2-7, with 7 positions matching TRBD1. The CDR3 has 15 amino acids. V gave up 2 bases and J gave up 3 bases; unmatched junction bases: 8. CDR1 and CDR2 (germline): SGHKS, YYEKEE (reference sequence). The CDR3 region has the DNA TGTGCCAGCAGCTTAGGCAGGGCAGGGGGCTACGAGCAGTACTTC. Translation: CASSLGRAGGYEQYF.

This clonotype was counted ten times or more. The rearrangement joins TRBV10-2 to TRBJ2-7; 9 nucleotides line up with TRBD1. V shed 9 bases and J 1 base; nucleotides not matched to a gene: 10. Germline CDR1 reads WSHSY; CDR2 reads SAAADI. This CDR3 comprises 15 residues. CDR3 in DNA: TGCGCCAGTCTCGGCGGGACAGGGTGGTCCTACGAGCAGTACGTC. This translates into CASLGGTGWSYEQYV.